This entry lists 2 T cell receptor beta chains sequenced from one sample in a study of cytomegalovirus exposure and HLA in healthy donors listed by TCRdb under 2017. Receptor amplification or capture employed the immunoSEQ multiplex PCR assay. For the multiplex PCR, a mixture combining 60 forward primers for TCR Vbeta segments and 13 reverse primers for TCR Jbeta segments was used. TCRdb re-hosts the immuneACCESS table, in-frame sequences only. Its copies lack some clones; in the studies checked, an unresolved V gene accounts for under half of them, and the cause for the rest is not known. This sample comprises tens of thousands of clones, 55% to 80% of them detected only once. Approximately 7.6% of the sample is taken by the ten largest. The sequenced sample was PBMCs. The receptors stem from a man in his forties in good health and CMV-seropositive.

The chain carries TRBV13 and TRBJ2-7; a weak D match, TRBD1 (6 bases). The CDR3 has 15 residues. Trimming removed 1 base from V and 4 bases from J, with 14 bases in between. Germline V gene data show CDR1 as PRHDT and CDR2 as FYEKMQ (reference sequence). CDR3 DNA sequence: TGTGCCAGCAGCTTAGAGGACAGCACCGGGTACGAGCAGTACTTC. It specifies CASSLEDSTGYEQYF.

The V gene is TRBV15, the J gene TRBJ2-7; TRBD2 is a possible D gene (5 bases). The V end lost 0 bases, the J end lost 7 bases, and 13 bases lay between the germline ends. This CDR3 region has 14 residues. CDR1 and CDR2 from the germline V gene are LNHNV and YYDKDF (reference sequence). The CDR3 here is CATSRETGNREQYF. DNA for the CDR3: TGTGCCACCAGCAGAGAAACGGGGAATCGGGAGCAGTACTTC.